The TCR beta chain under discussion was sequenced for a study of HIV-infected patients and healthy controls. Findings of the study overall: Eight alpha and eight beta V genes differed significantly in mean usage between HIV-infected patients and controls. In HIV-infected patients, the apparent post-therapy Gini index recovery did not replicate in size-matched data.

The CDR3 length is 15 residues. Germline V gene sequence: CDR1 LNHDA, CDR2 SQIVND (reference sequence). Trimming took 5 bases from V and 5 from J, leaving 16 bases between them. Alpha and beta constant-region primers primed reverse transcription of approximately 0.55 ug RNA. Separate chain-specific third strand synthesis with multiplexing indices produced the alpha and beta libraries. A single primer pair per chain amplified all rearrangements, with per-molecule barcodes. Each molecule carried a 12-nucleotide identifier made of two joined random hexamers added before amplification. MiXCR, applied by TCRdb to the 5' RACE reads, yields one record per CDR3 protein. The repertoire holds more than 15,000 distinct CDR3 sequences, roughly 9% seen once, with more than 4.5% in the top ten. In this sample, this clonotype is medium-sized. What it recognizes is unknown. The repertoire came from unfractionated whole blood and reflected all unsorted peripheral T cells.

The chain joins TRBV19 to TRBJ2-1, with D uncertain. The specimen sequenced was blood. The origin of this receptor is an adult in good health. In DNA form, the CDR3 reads TGTGCCAGTAGTCGTCGGCAGAACTCGAACAATGAGCAGTTCTTC. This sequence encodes CASSRRQNSNNEQFF.